This is a list of T cell receptor beta chains from one sample in a study of CDR3 diversity in severe acne. In TCRdb, the PCR reads were re-called with MiXCR into one record per CDR3 protein. The sample yields 84,000 or so distinct CDR3 sequences, 45% to 55% seen once. Material: blood. Receptors originate from a male donor in good health, serving as a control. CDR3s include the opening cysteine and the closing phenylalanine or tryptophan. The D gene is left open where the match is weak. The listing skips clone size in some rows; elsewhere it reads once, few, many or a size class.

J: TRBJ1-5; D: -; V: TRBV6-2/TRBV6-3; length: 14; size: many; DNA: TGTGCCAGCAGAGAACAGTACGCAGATCAGCCCCAGCATTTT; CDR3: CASREQYADQPQHF
J: TRBJ2-1; D: TRBD2; V: TRBV10-3; length: 18; size: -; DNA: TGTGCCATCAGCAACACCGGGACTAGCGGGAGGGGTTACAATGAGCAGTTCTTC; CDR3: CAISNTGTSGRGYNEQFF
J: TRBJ1-1; D: -; V: TRBV6-2/TRBV6-3; length: 15; size: few; DNA: TGTGCCAGCAGTTACTCGGGACATACGAACACTGAAGCTTTCTTT; CDR3: CASSYSGHTNTEAFF
J: TRBJ2-3; D: -; V: TRBV9; length: 14; size: -; DNA: TGTGCCAGCAGCGTAGGGGGGGCTGGAGATACGCAGTATTTT; CDR3: CASSVGGAGDTQYF
J: TRBJ1-2; D: TRBD1; V: TRBV7-9; length: 17; size: -; DNA: TGTGCCAGCAGCTTAGGCTGGACAGGAGTTGTCGACTATGGCTACACCTTC; CDR3: CASSLGWTGVVDYGYTF
J: TRBJ1-3; D: -; V: TRBV5-1; length: 17; size: -; DNA: TGTGCCAGCAGCCCGGGGTCGGGGGACGGAGCTGGAAGCACCATATATTTT; CDR3: CASSPGSGDGAGSTIYF
J: TRBJ1-6; D: -; V: TRBV20-1; length: 14; size: medium-sized; DNA: TGCAGTGCTAGAGGACAGGAGCCTTATTCACCCCTCCACTTT; CDR3: CSARGQEPYSPLHF
J: TRBJ2-5; D: -; V: TRBV19; length: 14; size: -; DNA: TGTGCCAGTAGTATCGGGCTACTCGGCGAGACCCAGTACTTC; CDR3: CASSIGLLGETQYF
J: TRBJ1-1; D: TRBD1; V: TRBV5-4; length: 14; size: -; DNA: TGTGCCAGCAGCTCGGAGACAGGGTTGTCAAGGGCTTTCTTT; CDR3: CASSSETGLSRAFF
J: TRBJ2-2; D: TRBD2; V: TRBV4-2; length: 16; size: many; DNA: TGTGCCAGCAGCCAAGGGACTAGCGGGAGCCCCGGGGAGCTGTTTTTT; CDR3: CASSQGTSGSPGELFF
J: TRBJ2-3; D: -; V: TRBV3-1; length: 15; size: many; DNA: TGTGCCAGCAGCCAAGTGTCAGGAACCACAGATACGCAGTATTTT; CDR3: CASSQVSGTTDTQYF
J: TRBJ1-5; D: -; V: TRBV25-1; length: 15; size: -; DNA: TGTGCCAGCAGTTTGGGGGCATGGGGGGCGCAGCCCCAGCATTTT; CDR3: CASSLGAWGAQPQHF
J: TRBJ1-1; D: -; V: TRBV29-1; length: 10; size: many; DNA: TGCAGCGTTGAAAAGGGAGAAGCTTTCTTT; CDR3: CSVEKGEAFF
J: TRBJ2-7; D: TRBD2; V: TRBV12-3/TRBV12-4; length: 15; size: -; DNA: TGTGCCAGCAGTTTAGTAGCGGGAGGGCCTGTTGAGCAGTACTTC; CDR3: CASSLVAGGPVEQYF
J: TRBJ1-5; D: TRBD1; V: TRBV6-4; length: 15; size: -; DNA: TGTGCCAGCAGTGACGGGACAGGGCGCAATCAGCCCCAGCATTTT; CDR3: CASSDGTGRNQPQHF
J: TRBJ2-7; D: TRBD2; V: TRBV2; length: 13; size: few; DNA: TGTGCCAGCAGTGACGGGGAGGGCTACGAGCAGTACTTC; CDR3: CASSDGEGYEQYF
J: TRBJ2-7; D: -; V: TRBV6-6; length: 13; size: -; DNA: TGTGCCAGCAGTTATCTGGCGTGGGCCGAGCAGTACTTC; CDR3: CASSYLAWAEQYF
J: TRBJ2-1; D: TRBD2; V: TRBV6-5; length: 16; size: -; DNA: TGTGCCAGCAGTCTCTCGACTAGCGGGAGATACAATGAGCAGTTCTTC; CDR3: CASSLSTSGRYNEQFF
J: TRBJ2-7; D: -; V: TRBV10-2; length: 17; size: -; DNA: TGCGCCAGCAGTGAGTCGAGATGGGGAAAGACATCCCGCGAGCAGTACTTC; CDR3: CASSESRWGKTSREQYF
J: TRBJ2-3; D: TRBD2; V: TRBV12-3/TRBV12-4; length: 16; size: -; DNA: TGTGCCAGCAGGTCGAGACTAGCGGCTAGCACAGATACGCAGTATTTT; CDR3: CASRSRLAASTDTQYF
J: TRBJ1-4; D: -; V: TRBV5-6; length: 15; size: few; DNA: TGTGCCAGCAGCTTGAACCCAGGGGAGGATGAAAAACTGTTTTTT; CDR3: CASSLNPGEDEKLFF
J: TRBJ1-1; D: -; V: TRBV7-2; length: 15; size: -; DNA: TGTGCCAGCAGCTTCGGACGGGTCATGAACACTGAAGCTTTCTTT; CDR3: CASSFGRVMNTEAFF
J: TRBJ2-7; D: TRBD1; V: TRBV20-1; length: 13; size: -; DNA: TGCAGTGCTAGCCCGGGACAGGGGTACGAGCAGTACTTC; CDR3: CSASPGQGYEQYF
J: TRBJ2-3; D: TRBD2; V: TRBV20-1; length: 15; size: -; DNA: TGCAGTGCTGGGAAGCGGGAAAGGGGCACAGATACGCAGTATTTT; CDR3: CSAGKRERGTDTQYF
J: TRBJ1-5; D: -; V: TRBV5-1; length: 14; size: -; DNA: TGCGCCAGCAGATTGGAAGGGGGCAATCAGCCCCAGCATTTT; CDR3: CASRLEGGNQPQHF
J: TRBJ2-1; D: -; V: TRBV6-5; length: 14; size: few; DNA: TGTGCCAGCAGCTCCGGGACTTCCTACAATGAGCAGTTCTTC; CDR3: CASSSGTSYNEQFF
J: TRBJ2-7; D: -; V: TRBV25-1; length: 14; size: many; DNA: TGTGCCAGCAGTGAATCGATCCGTTCCTACGAGCAGTACTTC; CDR3: CASSESIRSYEQYF
J: TRBJ2-7; D: TRBD1; V: TRBV11-2; length: 13; size: -; DNA: TGTGCCAGCAGAACTACAGGGGTGGAAGAGCAGTACTTC; CDR3: CASRTTGVEEQYF
J: TRBJ1-3; D: -; V: TRBV29-1; length: 14; size: many; DNA: TGCAGCGCTGATAGTACGGTCTCTGGAAACACCATATATTTT; CDR3: CSADSTVSGNTIYF
J: TRBJ1-5; D: -; V: TRBV2; length: 15; size: -; DNA: TGTGCCAGCAGTGACACCAGCTATAGCAATCAGCCCCAGCATTTT; CDR3: CASSDTSYSNQPQHF
J: TRBJ2-7; D: TRBD2; V: TRBV5-1; length: 14; size: medium-sized; DNA: TGCGCCAGCAGCTCCAATGTAGCGGGGGACGAGCAGTACTTC; CDR3: CASSSNVAGDEQYF
J: TRBJ1-1; D: -; V: TRBV19; length: 13; size: -; DNA: TGTGCCAGTAGTATAGTAACGAACACTGAAGCTTTCTTT; CDR3: CASSIVTNTEAFF
J: TRBJ2-2; D: TRBD1; V: TRBV7-9; length: 19; size: few; DNA: TGTGCCAGCAGCTCAGAGGACAGGGCCATTCGTGCGAACACCGGGGAGCTGTTTTTT; CDR3: CASSSEDRAIRANTGELFF
J: TRBJ2-7; D: TRBD1; V: TRBV4-1; length: 17; size: -; DNA: TGCGCCAGCAGCCCCCGGGGCCGGGACAGCGGCACCTACGAGCAGTACTTC; CDR3: CASSPRGRDSGTYEQYF
J: TRBJ2-3; D: TRBD1; V: TRBV29-1; length: 17; size: -; DNA: TGCAGCGTTGAAGGGGACAGGGGGCTTCGAGGCACAGATACGCAGTATTTT; CDR3: CSVEGDRGLRGTDTQYF
J: TRBJ1-2; D: -; V: TRBV9; length: 13; size: -; DNA: TGTGCCAGCAGCGTAGCTCTCAACTATGGCTACACCTTC; CDR3: CASSVALNYGYTF